These T cell receptor beta chains were read from a single sample in a study of cytomegalovirus exposure and HLA in healthy donors. The assay was immunoSEQ multiplex PCR, and TCRdb's table has in-frame clones only and misses some. The sample lists 150,000 to 200,000 clones, 65% to 85% occurring once. What was sequenced was PBMCs. The receptors were sampled from a woman aged 18 to 35 in good health and CMV-seronegative. CDR3s include the opening cysteine and the closing phenylalanine or tryptophan. A D gene is named only where the DNA matches it firmly. A clone size is listed for some rows: how often the clone was seen (once, few, many), or a class if it is expanded.

clone size: few; V gene: TRBV6-5; J gene: TRBJ1-2; D gene: TRBD1; CDR3 DNA: TGTGCCAGCAGTGAGCGACAGGGGAGGGATGGCTACACCTTC; CDR3 protein: CASSERQGRDGYTF
clone size: -; V gene: TRBV15; J gene: TRBJ1-2; D gene: TRBD1; CDR3 DNA: TGTGCCACCAGCACTACGGACAGGATCTATGGCTACACCTTC; CDR3 protein: CATSTTDRIYGYTF
clone size: -; V gene: TRBV25-1; J gene: TRBJ2-7; D gene: TRBD2; CDR3 DNA: TGTGCCAGCAGTGAGTATTCTAGCGGGGGGGCATCCTCATCCGAGCAGTACTTC; CDR3 protein: CASSEYSSGGASSSEQYF
clone size: -; V gene: TRBV27; J gene: TRBJ2-5; D gene: TRBD1; CDR3 DNA: TGTGCCAGCAGTCACGGGACAGGGACACAAGAGACCCAGTACTTC; CDR3 protein: CASSHGTGTQETQYF
clone size: -; V gene: TRBV6-1; J gene: TRBJ2-7; D gene: TRBD1; CDR3 DNA: TGTGCCAGCCGAGTCGGACAGGGGGCCTACGAGCAGTACTTC; CDR3 protein: CASRVGQGAYEQYF
clone size: -; V gene: TRBV30; J gene: TRBJ2-5; D gene: -; CDR3 DNA: TGTGCCTGGAACCCGGGAAACCAAGAGACCCAGTACTTC; CDR3 protein: CAWNPGNQETQYF
clone size: -; V gene: TRBV27; J gene: TRBJ2-7; D gene: TRBD1; CDR3 DNA: TGTGCCAGCAGTTTCGACAGGGGCTCCTACGAGCAGTACTTC; CDR3 protein: CASSFDRGSYEQYF
clone size: -; V gene: TRBV7-9; J gene: TRBJ2-7; D gene: TRBD1; CDR3 DNA: TGTGCCAGCAGCCTTCGACAGGGGGCGGGAGAGCAGTACTTC; CDR3 protein: CASSLRQGAGEQYF
clone size: -; V gene: TRBV2; J gene: TRBJ2-5; D gene: TRBD2; CDR3 DNA: TGTGCCAGTAGCGGGGGGCCCCAAGAGACCCAGTACTTC; CDR3 protein: CASSGGPQETQYF
clone size: -; V gene: TRBV7-9; J gene: TRBJ2-2; D gene: -; CDR3 DNA: TGTGCCAGCAGCCCCCCTTCAGGGGGGCGATCGGGAACCGGGGAGCTGTTTTTT; CDR3 protein: CASSPPSGGRSGTGELFF
clone size: -; V gene: TRBV19; J gene: TRBJ2-1; D gene: TRBD2; CDR3 DNA: TGTGCCAGTAGTAGGGGTCCAACTGGACTAGCGGGGGCCTACAATGAGCAGTTCTTC; CDR3 protein: CASSRGPTGLAGAYNEQFF
clone size: few; V gene: TRBV14; J gene: TRBJ1-1; D gene: -; CDR3 DNA: TGTGCCAGCAGCCCCCAGTGGGGGGTACACACTGAAGCTTTCTTT; CDR3 protein: CASSPQWGVHTEAFF
clone size: -; V gene: TRBV11-3; J gene: TRBJ2-1; D gene: TRBD2; CDR3 DNA: TGTGCCAGCAGCTTCCCCCGACTAGCGGGGGGGCCGCCCTCCTACAATGAGCAGTTCTTC; CDR3 protein: CASSFPRLAGGPPSYNEQFF
clone size: -; V gene: TRBV5-4; J gene: TRBJ1-3; D gene: -; CDR3 DNA: TGTGCCAGCAGCTCGGCCGGGAGTAGGGGAAACACCATATATTTT; CDR3 protein: CASSSAGSRGNTIYF
clone size: -; V gene: TRBV28; J gene: TRBJ2-5; D gene: -; CDR3 DNA: TGTGCCAGCAGTGGCACCAGTAACCGCCAAGAGACCCAGTACTTC; CDR3 protein: CASSGTSNRQETQYF
clone size: -; V gene: TRBV6-1; J gene: TRBJ2-7; D gene: -; CDR3 DNA: TGTGCCAGCAGTGAGCGTGACTCCGAGCAGTACTTC; CDR3 protein: CASSERDSEQYF
clone size: few; V gene: TRBV4-2; J gene: TRBJ2-5; D gene: -; CDR3 DNA: TGTGCCAGCAGCCAAGTTAACTTCCGCCAAGAGACCCAGTACTTC; CDR3 protein: CASSQVNFRQETQYF
clone size: -; V gene: TRBV28; J gene: TRBJ1-2; D gene: -; CDR3 DNA: TGTGCCAGCGTTAGCAGACAGGAGAACTATGGCTACACCTTC; CDR3 protein: CASVSRQENYGYTF
clone size: -; V gene: TRBV18; J gene: TRBJ1-1; D gene: TRBD1; CDR3 DNA: TGTGCCAGCTCACCACCGGCAGGGGGGAACACTGAAGCTTTCTTT; CDR3 protein: CASSPPAGGNTEAFF
clone size: -; V gene: TRBV6-5; J gene: TRBJ1-1; D gene: -; CDR3 DNA: TGTGCCAGCAGAGTACAGGGTTTCACTGAAGCTTTCTTT; CDR3 protein: CASRVQGFTEAFF
clone size: -; V gene: TRBV4-2; J gene: TRBJ1-2; D gene: -; CDR3 DNA: TGTGCCAGCAGCCAAGAAACCGGGTTGGGTGGCTACACCTTC; CDR3 protein: CASSQETGLGGYTF
clone size: -; V gene: TRBV29-1; J gene: TRBJ1-3; D gene: -; CDR3 DNA: TGCAGCGTTGTCAGGTCCCCCTGGGACACCATATATTTT; CDR3 protein: CSVVRSPWDTIYF
clone size: few; V gene: TRBV11-2; J gene: TRBJ2-7; D gene: TRBD2; CDR3 DNA: TGTGCCAGCAGCTTAATAGCGGGGGGCCGCGACGAGCAGTACTTC; CDR3 protein: CASSLIAGGRDEQYF
clone size: -; V gene: TRBV6-6; J gene: TRBJ2-7; D gene: TRBD1; CDR3 DNA: TGTGCCAGCAGGGGGGGACAGGGTAGTTACGAGCAGTACTTC; CDR3 protein: CASRGGQGSYEQYF
clone size: -; V gene: TRBV11-2; J gene: TRBJ1-2; D gene: TRBD1; CDR3 DNA: TGTGCCAGCAGCTTAAAGGCGGGGGGGAATCAGGGGGCTAACTATGGCTACACCTTC; CDR3 protein: CASSLKAGGNQGANYGYTF
clone size: -; V gene: TRBV7-9; J gene: TRBJ2-7; D gene: TRBD1; CDR3 DNA: TGTGCCAGCAGCCACGGGACAGGGGGCAACGAGCAGTACTTC; CDR3 protein: CASSHGTGGNEQYF
clone size: -; V gene: TRBV9; J gene: TRBJ2-5; D gene: -; CDR3 DNA: TGTGCCAGCAGCCTAAGCGATCAGGAGACCCAGTACTTC; CDR3 protein: CASSLSDQETQYF
clone size: few; V gene: TRBV19; J gene: TRBJ1-1; D gene: -; CDR3 DNA: TGTGCCAGTAGTATAAGGGGGGGAACTGAAGCTTTCTTT; CDR3 protein: CASSIRGGTEAFF
clone size: -; V gene: TRBV10-2; J gene: TRBJ1-1; D gene: -; CDR3 DNA: TGCGCCAGCAGTGATATCGGGGTCGCCAACACTGAAGCTTTCTTT; CDR3 protein: CASSDIGVANTEAFF
clone size: -; V gene: TRBV27; J gene: TRBJ1-5; D gene: -; CDR3 DNA: TGTGCCAGCAGTTTCGGCAGGGTAAATCAGCCCCAGCATTTT; CDR3 protein: CASSFGRVNQPQHF
clone size: -; V gene: TRBV5-1; J gene: TRBJ2-7; D gene: TRBD1; CDR3 DNA: TGCGCCAGCAGCTTGGGGACAGGAGAGCCCTCCTACGAGCAGTACTTC; CDR3 protein: CASSLGTGEPSYEQYF
clone size: -; V gene: TRBV5-1; J gene: TRBJ2-7; D gene: -; CDR3 DNA: TGCGCCAGCAGCCCCTGGCGGTTAGTCGATTACGAGCAGTACTTC; CDR3 protein: CASSPWRLVDYEQYF
clone size: -; V gene: TRBV11-3; J gene: TRBJ1-4; D gene: -; CDR3 DNA: TGTGCCAGCAGCTCAGGGTCGGGGGTCCTGTTTTTT; CDR3 protein: CASSSGSGVLFF
clone size: -; V gene: TRBV7-2; J gene: TRBJ1-2; D gene: TRBD1; CDR3 DNA: TGTGCCAGCAGCCCGTGGACAGGATCTAACTATGGCTACACCTTC; CDR3 protein: CASSPWTGSNYGYTF
clone size: -; V gene: TRBV7-2; J gene: TRBJ2-3; D gene: TRBD2; CDR3 DNA: TGTGCCAGCAGCTGGACTAGCGGGGTACTTACAGATACGCAGTATTTT; CDR3 protein: CASSWTSGVLTDTQYF
clone size: -; V gene: TRBV6-5; J gene: TRBJ1-2; D gene: -; CDR3 DNA: TGTGCCAGCAACGGTACACCCAGGGAGGGCTATGGCTACACCTTC; CDR3 protein: CASNGTPREGYGYTF
clone size: -; V gene: TRBV7-2; J gene: TRBJ1-6; D gene: -; CDR3 DNA: TGTGCCAGCAGCCTCGACAGATCACCCCTCCACTTT; CDR3 protein: CASSLDRSPLHF
clone size: -; V gene: TRBV28; J gene: TRBJ2-3; D gene: -; CDR3 DNA: TGTGCCAGCAGTTCACGGGGGGCCTTTACGCAGTATTTT; CDR3 protein: CASSSRGAFTQYF
clone size: -; V gene: TRBV5-1; J gene: TRBJ1-2; D gene: TRBD1; CDR3 DNA: TGCGCCAGCAGCTTGGAGGGACAGGGGGCGAGGGGCTACACCTTC; CDR3 protein: CASSLEGQGARGYTF
clone size: -; V gene: TRBV28; J gene: TRBJ1-5; D gene: -; CDR3 DNA: TGTGCCAGCAGTTTAGTAGACGCGGTGATTCAGCCCCAGCATTTT; CDR3 protein: CASSLVDAVIQPQHF
clone size: -; V gene: TRBV2; J gene: TRBJ2-7; D gene: TRBD1; CDR3 DNA: TGTGCCAGCAGTCCGGACAGGGGATACGAGCAGTACTTC; CDR3 protein: CASSPDRGYEQYF
clone size: -; V gene: TRBV28; J gene: TRBJ2-7; D gene: -; CDR3 DNA: TGTGCCAGCAGTTTAGGATTGAGGTCCTCATACTTC; CDR3 protein: CASSLGLRSSYF
clone size: -; V gene: TRBV4-1; J gene: TRBJ1-5; D gene: -; CDR3 DNA: TGCGCCAGCAGCCAAGGTTACGGTTTCAATCAGCCCCAGCATTTT; CDR3 protein: CASSQGYGFNQPQHF
clone size: once; V gene: TRBV28; J gene: TRBJ1-2; D gene: TRBD1; CDR3 DNA: TGTGCCAGCAGCCCCGGACTCATCAGGGGGACCCATGGCTACACCTTC; CDR3 protein: CASSPGLIRGTHGYTF
clone size: -; V gene: TRBV6-5; J gene: TRBJ2-3; D gene: TRBD2; CDR3 DNA: TGTGCCAGCAGTAGACTAGCGGGGGGTGAAGGTACGCAGTATTTT; CDR3 protein: CASSRLAGGEGTQYF
clone size: -; V gene: TRBV6-1; J gene: TRBJ2-7; D gene: -; CDR3 DNA: TGTGCCAGCAGTGCACGATTGACAGGAAGCTCCTACGAGCAGTACTTC; CDR3 protein: CASSARLTGSSYEQYF
clone size: -; V gene: TRBV6-5; J gene: TRBJ1-5; D gene: TRBD1; CDR3 DNA: TGTGCCAGCAGTGTCGACAGGGTCAATCAGCCCCAGCATTTT; CDR3 protein: CASSVDRVNQPQHF
clone size: -; V gene: TRBV7-2; J gene: TRBJ2-5; D gene: TRBD2; CDR3 DNA: TGTGCCAGCAGCTCGGGACTAGCGGAAGAGACCCAGTACTTC; CDR3 protein: CASSSGLAEETQYF
clone size: once; V gene: TRBV5-6; J gene: TRBJ1-5; D gene: -; CDR3 DNA: TGTGCCAGCAGCTTGGCACGGGGGGGCGAAGGGAATCAGCCCCAGCATTTT; CDR3 protein: CASSLARGGEGNQPQHF
clone size: -; V gene: TRBV5-6; J gene: TRBJ1-2; D gene: TRBD1; CDR3 DNA: TGTGCCAGCAGCTTCGGTGGCACAGGGGAGGGCTACACCTTC; CDR3 protein: CASSFGGTGEGYTF
clone size: -; V gene: TRBV7-9; J gene: TRBJ1-1; D gene: -; CDR3 DNA: TGTGCCAGCACCCCGCCCGGGGGTCCGAACACTGAAGCTTTCTTT; CDR3 protein: CASTPPGGPNTEAFF
clone size: -; V gene: TRBV29-1; J gene: TRBJ2-2; D gene: -; CDR3 DNA: TGCAGCGTTGGCGGAAACACCGGGGAGCTGTTTTTT; CDR3 protein: CSVGGNTGELFF
clone size: -; V gene: TRBV29-1; J gene: TRBJ1-3; D gene: -; CDR3 DNA: TGCAGCGTTGGTCTAAGAGTGGCTGGAAACACCATATATTTT; CDR3 protein: CSVGLRVAGNTIYF
clone size: -; V gene: TRBV28; J gene: TRBJ1-1; D gene: TRBD1; CDR3 DNA: TGTGCCAGCAGTTTAATCCGGACAGGGGGTCTCGAAGCTTTCTTT; CDR3 protein: CASSLIRTGGLEAFF
clone size: -; V gene: TRBV4-2; J gene: TRBJ2-2; D gene: -; CDR3 DNA: TGTGCCAGCAGCCCGCTAAGGACAAAATCGAACACCGGGGAGCTGTTTTTT; CDR3 protein: CASSPLRTKSNTGELFF